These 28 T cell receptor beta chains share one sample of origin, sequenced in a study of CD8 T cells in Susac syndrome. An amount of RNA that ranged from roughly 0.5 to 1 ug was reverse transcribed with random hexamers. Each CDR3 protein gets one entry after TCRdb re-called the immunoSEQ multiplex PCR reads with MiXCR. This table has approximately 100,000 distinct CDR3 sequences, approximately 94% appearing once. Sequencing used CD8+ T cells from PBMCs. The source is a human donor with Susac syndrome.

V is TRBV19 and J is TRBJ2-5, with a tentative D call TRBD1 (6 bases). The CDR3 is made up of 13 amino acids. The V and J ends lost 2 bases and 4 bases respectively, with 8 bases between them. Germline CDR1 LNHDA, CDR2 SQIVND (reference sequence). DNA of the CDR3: TGTGCCAGTAGTATACAGGGGCCAGAGACCCAGTACTTC. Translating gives CASSIQGPETQYF.

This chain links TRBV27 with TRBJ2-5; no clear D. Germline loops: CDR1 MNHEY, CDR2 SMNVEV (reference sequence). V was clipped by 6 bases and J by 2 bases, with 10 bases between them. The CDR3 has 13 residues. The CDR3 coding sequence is TGTGCCAGCAGATTTCTGGGGCAAGAGACCCAGTACTTC. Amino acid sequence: CASRFLGQETQYF.

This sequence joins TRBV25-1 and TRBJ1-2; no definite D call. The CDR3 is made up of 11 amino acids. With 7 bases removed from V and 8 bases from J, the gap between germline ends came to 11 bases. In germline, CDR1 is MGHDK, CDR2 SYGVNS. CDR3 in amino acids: CASISSQGYTF. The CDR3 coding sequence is TGTGCCAGCATAAGCTCTCAAGGCTACACCTTC.

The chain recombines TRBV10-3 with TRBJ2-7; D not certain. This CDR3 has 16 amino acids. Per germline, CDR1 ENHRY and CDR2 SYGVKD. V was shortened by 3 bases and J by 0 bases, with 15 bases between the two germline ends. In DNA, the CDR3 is TGTGCCATCAGTGACCCCCTGTTTGATAGCTCCTACGAGCAGTACTTC. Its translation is CAISDPLFDSSYEQYF.

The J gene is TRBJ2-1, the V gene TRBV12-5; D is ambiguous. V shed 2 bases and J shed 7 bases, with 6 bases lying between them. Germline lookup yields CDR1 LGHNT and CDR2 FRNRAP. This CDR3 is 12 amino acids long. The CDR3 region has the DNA TGTGCTAGTGGTTTGTTGGGGAATGAGCAGTTCTTC. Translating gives CASGLLGNEQFF.

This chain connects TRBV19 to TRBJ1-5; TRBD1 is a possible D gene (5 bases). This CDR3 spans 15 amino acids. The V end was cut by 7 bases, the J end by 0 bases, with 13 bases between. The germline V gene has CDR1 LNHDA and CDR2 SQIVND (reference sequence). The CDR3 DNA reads TGTGCCAGTACCTTAGGGGAGTATAGCAATCAGCCCCAGCATTTT. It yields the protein CASTLGEYSNQPQHF.

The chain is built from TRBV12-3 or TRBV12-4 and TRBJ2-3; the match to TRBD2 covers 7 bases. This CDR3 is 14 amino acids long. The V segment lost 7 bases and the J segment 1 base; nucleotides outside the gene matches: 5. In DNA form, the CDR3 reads TGTGCCAGCATCTCGAGCGGGGGCACAGATACGCAGTATTTT. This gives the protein CASISSGGTDTQYF.

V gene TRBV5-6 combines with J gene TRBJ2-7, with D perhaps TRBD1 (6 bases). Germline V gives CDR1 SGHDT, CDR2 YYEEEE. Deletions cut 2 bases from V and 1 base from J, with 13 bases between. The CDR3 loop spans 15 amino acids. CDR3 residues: CASSFPGENSYEQYF. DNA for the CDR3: TGTGCCAGCAGCTTCCCAGGGGAGAATTCCTACGAGCAGTACTTC.

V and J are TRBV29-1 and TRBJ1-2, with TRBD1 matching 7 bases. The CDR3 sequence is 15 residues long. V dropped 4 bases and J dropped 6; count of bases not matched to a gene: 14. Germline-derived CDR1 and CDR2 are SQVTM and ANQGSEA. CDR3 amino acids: CSVVEGQGVSDGYTF. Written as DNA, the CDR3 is TGCAGCGTTGTGGAAGGGCAGGGGGTTTCTGATGGCTACACCTTC.

The CDR3: CASSATDGLAYGYTF. As DNA, the CDR3 is TGTGCCAGCAGCGCCACGGACGGTTTAGCCTATGGCTACACCTTC. The rearrangement uses TRBV9 and TRBJ1-2; D remains ambiguous. The CDR3 has 15 amino acids. V shed 3 bases and J shed 4 bases, with 16 bases lying between them. Germline V gene data show CDR1 as SGDLS and CDR2 as YYNGEE. The full variable domain, its missing parts supplied by reference TRBV9 and TRBJ1-2, is DSGVTQTPKHLITATGQRVTLRCSPRSGDLSVYWYQQSLDQGLQFLIQYYNGEERAKGNILERFSAQQFPDLHSELNLSSLELGDSALYFCASSATDGLAYGYTFGSGTRLTVV.

The CDR3 sequence is CSVHGPNEQYF. CDR3 in DNA: TGCAGCGTCCATGGACCCAACGAGCAGTACTTC. J is TRBJ2-7 and V is TRBV29-1, with D uncertain. CDR3 size: 11 residues. Looked up from germline, CDR1 is SQVTM and CDR2 is ANQGSEA. Trimming shortened V by 6 bases and J by 5 bases, and 11 bases separated the two germline ends.

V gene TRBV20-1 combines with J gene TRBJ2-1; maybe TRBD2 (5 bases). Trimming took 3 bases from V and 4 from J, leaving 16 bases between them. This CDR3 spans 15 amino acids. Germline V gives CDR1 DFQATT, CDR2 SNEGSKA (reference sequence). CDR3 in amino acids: CSARDWTSGYNEQFF. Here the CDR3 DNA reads TGCAGTGCTAGGGACTGGACCTCGGGATACAATGAGCAGTTCTTC.

The chain's CDR3 is CASSPPLGTEAFF. The CDR3 bases are TGTGCCAGCAGCCCCCCCTTGGGGACTGAAGCTTTCTTT. This chain links TRBV13 with TRBJ1-1; D remains ambiguous. CDR3 size: 13 residues. Germline V CDR1 and CDR2: PRHDT, FYEKMQ (reference sequence). Trimming left V 5 bases short and J 5 bases short, with 12 bases between. Together with reference TRBV13 and TRBJ1-1, the CDR3 gives the full variable domain: AAGVIQSPRHLIKEKRETATLKCYPIPRHDTVYWYQQGPGQDPQFLISFYEKMQSDKGSIPDRFSAQQFSDYHSELNMSSLELGDSALYFCASSPPLGTEAFFGQGTRLTVV.

The CDR3 nucleotides read TGTGCCAGCAGCAACCGAGCTTGTGAGGACAGCGACTTTGGAGAGCAGTACTTC. It yields the protein CASSNRACEDSDFGEQYF. The V and J genes are TRBV21-1 and TRBJ2-7; the D call in the table, TRBD1, was not verified against the DNA. TRBV21-1 is noted as a pseudogene. The length of the CDR3 is 18 residues.

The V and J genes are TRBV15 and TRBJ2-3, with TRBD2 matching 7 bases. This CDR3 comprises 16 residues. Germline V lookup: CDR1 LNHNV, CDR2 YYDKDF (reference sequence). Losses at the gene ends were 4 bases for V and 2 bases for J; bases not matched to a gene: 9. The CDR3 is CATSTGGRGDTDTQYF. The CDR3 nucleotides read TGTGCCACCAGCACCGGGGGTCGGGGGGACACAGATACGCAGTATTTT.

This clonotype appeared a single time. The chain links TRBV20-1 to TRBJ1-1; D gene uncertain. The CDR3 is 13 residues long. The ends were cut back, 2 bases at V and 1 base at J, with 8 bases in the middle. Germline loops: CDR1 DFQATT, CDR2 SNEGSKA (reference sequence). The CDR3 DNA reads TGCAGTGCTAGAAACACGGAGAACACTGAAGCTTTCTTT. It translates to CSARNTENTEAFF.

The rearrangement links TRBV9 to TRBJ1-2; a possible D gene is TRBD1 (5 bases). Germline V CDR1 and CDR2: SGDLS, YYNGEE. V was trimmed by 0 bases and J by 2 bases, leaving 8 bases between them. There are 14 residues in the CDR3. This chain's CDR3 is CASSVAGANYGYTF. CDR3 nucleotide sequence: TGTGCCAGCAGCGTAGCCGGGGCCAACTATGGCTACACCTTC.

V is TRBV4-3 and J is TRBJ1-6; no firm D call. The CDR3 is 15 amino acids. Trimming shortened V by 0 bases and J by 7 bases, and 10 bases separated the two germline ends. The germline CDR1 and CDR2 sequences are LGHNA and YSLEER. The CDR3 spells CASSQDLVLNSPLHF. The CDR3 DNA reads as TGCGCCAGCAGCCAAGACCTGGTTTTGAATTCACCCCTCCACTTT.

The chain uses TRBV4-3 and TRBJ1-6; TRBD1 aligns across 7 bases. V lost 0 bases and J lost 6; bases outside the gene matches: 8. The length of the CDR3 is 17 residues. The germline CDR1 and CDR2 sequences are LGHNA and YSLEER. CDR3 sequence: CASSQDRGTEFNSPLHF. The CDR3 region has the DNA TGCGCCAGCAGCCAAGATCGGGGGACAGAGTTTAATTCACCCCTCCACTTT.

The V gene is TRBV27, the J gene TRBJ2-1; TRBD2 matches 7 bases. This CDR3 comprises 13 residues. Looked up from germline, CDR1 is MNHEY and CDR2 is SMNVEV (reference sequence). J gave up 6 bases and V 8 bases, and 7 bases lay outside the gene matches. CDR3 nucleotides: TGTGCCAGCTCCTGGGAGGGAACCAATGAGCAGTTCTTC. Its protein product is CASSWEGTNEQFF.

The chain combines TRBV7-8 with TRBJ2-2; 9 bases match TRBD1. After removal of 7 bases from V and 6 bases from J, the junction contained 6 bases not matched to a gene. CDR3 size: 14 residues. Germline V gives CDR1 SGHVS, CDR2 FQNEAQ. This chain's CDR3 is CASISGTGSGELFF. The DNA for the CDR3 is TGTGCCAGCATTTCCGGGACAGGGTCCGGGGAGCTGTTTTTT.

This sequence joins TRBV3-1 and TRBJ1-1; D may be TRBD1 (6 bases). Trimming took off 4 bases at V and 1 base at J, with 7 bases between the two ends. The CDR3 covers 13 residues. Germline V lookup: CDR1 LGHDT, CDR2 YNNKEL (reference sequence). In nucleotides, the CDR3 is TGTGCCAGCAGCCGCAGGGGGAACACTGAAGCTTTCTTT. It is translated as CASSRRGNTEAFF.

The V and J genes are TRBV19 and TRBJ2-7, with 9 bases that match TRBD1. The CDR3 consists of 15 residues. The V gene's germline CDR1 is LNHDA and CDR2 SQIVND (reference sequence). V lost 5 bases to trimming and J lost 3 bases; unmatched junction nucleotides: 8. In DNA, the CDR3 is TGTGCCAGTAGTTCCCGACAGGGGGTCAACTACGAGCAGTACTTC. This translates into CASSSRQGVNYEQYF.

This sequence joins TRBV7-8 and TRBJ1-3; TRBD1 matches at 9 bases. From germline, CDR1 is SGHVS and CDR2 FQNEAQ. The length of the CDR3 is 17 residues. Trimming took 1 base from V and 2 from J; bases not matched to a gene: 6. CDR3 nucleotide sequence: TGTGCCAGCAGCTTAGGCCCCCGGGACAGGGCTGGAAACACCATATATTTT. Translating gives CASSLGPRDRAGNTIYF.

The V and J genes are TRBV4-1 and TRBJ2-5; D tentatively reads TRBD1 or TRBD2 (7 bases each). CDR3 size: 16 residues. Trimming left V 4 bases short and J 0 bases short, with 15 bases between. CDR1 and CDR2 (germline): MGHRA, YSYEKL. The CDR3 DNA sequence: TGCGCCAGCAGCCCCCCAGGGGGGGAGGACCAAGAGACCCAGTACTTC. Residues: CASSPPGGEDQETQYF.

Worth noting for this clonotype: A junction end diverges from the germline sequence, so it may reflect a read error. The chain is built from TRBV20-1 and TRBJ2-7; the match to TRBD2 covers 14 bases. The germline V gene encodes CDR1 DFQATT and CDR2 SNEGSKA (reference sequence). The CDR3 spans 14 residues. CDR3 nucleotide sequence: TGCAGTGCCAGAGGACTAGCGGGGGGAAGAGAGCAGTACTTC. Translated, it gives CSARGLAGGREQYF.

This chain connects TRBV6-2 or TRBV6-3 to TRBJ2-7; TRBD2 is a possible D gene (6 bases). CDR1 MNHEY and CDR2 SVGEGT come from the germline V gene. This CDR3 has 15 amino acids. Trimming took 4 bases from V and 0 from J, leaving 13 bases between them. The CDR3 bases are TGTGCCAGCAGTTCTCTTGGGGGGAGCTCCTACGAGCAGTACTTC. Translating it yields CASSSLGGSSYEQYF.

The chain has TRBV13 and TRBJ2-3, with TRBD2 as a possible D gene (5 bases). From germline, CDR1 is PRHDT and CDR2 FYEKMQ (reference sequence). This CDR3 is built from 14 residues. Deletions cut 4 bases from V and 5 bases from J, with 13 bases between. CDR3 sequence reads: CASSSGLAKDTQYF. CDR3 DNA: TGTGCCAGCAGCTCGGGATTAGCCAAAGATACGCAGTATTTT.